This T cell receptor beta chain was recorded in a study of blood T cell repertoires in COVID-19. For the study at large: T cells, B-cell-depleted T cells, or PBMCs provided the cDNA or gDNA that served as material.

Followed over time, Seattle patients had been enrolled while infection was active. Germline-derived CDR1 and CDR2 are GTSNPN and SVGIG (reference sequence). This CDR3 contains 14 residues. Trimming removed 4 bases at V and 6 bases at J, with 17 bases between. Sequencing used immunoSEQ multiplex PCR; TCRdb keeps in-frame clones, though not all of them. The sample holds fewer than 650,000 clones, less than 90% seen once. The sequenced sample consisted of peripheral blood. The receptor was isolated from a woman in her forties or fifties with COVID-19, enrolled during active disease. This chain links TRBV30 with TRBJ2-3; D ambiguous. The CDR3 region is CAWTRGPSGDTQYF. The CDR3 bases are TGTGCCTGGACCAGAGGCCCCTCCGGGGATACGCAGTATTTT.